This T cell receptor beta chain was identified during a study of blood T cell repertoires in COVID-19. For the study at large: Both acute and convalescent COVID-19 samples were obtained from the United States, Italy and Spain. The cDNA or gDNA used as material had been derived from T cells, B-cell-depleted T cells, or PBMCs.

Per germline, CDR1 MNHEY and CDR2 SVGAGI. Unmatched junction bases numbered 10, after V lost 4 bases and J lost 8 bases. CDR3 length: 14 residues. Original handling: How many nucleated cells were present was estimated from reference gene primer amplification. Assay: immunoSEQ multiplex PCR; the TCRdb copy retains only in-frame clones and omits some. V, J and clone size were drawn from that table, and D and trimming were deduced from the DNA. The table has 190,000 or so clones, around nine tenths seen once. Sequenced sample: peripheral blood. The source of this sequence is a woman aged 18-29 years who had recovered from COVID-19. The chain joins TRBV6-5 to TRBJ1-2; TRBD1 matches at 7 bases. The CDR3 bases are TGTGCCAGCAGTTCCCGAGACAGGGTCGGCGGCTACACCTTC. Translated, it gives CASSSRDRVGGYTF.